The sequence of this T cell receptor (beta chain) was determined in a study of OX40 agonist ivuxolimab in advanced cancers. Looking at the study overall: Eligibility rules accepted prior anti-PD-1, anti-PD-L1 or anti-CTLA-4 therapy, and roughly 40% had some. General study results and limits: The study found that CD8+ T cells averaged more expanded clones than CD4+.

TCRdb keeps only in-frame clones here, not all; method: immunoSEQ multiplex PCR. The sample holds tens of thousands of clones; around four fifths are singletons and the top ten take almost 6%. Concerning this clone itself: The antigen is undetermined.

This receptor was taken from an adult with an advanced solid tumor such as melanoma, head and neck, liver or kidney cancer. The sample here was CD4+ or CD8+ T cells sorted from blood, taken in a trial of the OX40 agonist ivuxolimab.

The CDR3 DNA sequence: TGTGCCAGCGGGACGACTAGCGGAATCCGGGAGCTGTTTTTT. Its protein product is CASGTTSGIRELFF. The V and J genes are TRBV2 and TRBJ2-2; 9 bases map to TRBD2. The V gene end was trimmed by 8 bases and the J gene end by 9 bases; junction bases not matched to a gene: 10. There are 14 residues in the CDR3. Germline V gives CDR1 SNHLY, CDR2 FYNNEI.